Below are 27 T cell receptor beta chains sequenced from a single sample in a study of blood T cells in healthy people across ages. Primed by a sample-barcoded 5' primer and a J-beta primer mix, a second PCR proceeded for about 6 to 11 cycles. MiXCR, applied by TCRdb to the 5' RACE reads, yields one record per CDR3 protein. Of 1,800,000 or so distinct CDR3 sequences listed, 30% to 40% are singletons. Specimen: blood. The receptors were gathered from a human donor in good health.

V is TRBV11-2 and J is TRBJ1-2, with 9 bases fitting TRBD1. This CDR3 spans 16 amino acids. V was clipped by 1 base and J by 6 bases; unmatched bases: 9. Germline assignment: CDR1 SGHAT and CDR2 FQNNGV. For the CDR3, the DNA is TGTGCCAGCAGCTTAGTGCGGGACAGGGTCGGGGATGGCTACACCTTC. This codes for CASSLVRDRVGDGYTF.

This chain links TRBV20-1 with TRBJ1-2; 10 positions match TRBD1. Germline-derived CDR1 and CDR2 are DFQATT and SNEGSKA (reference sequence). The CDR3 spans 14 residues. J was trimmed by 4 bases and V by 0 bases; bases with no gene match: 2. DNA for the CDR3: TGCAGTGCTAGAGAGACAGGGGGCAGCTATGGCTACACCTTC. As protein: CSARETGGSYGYTF.

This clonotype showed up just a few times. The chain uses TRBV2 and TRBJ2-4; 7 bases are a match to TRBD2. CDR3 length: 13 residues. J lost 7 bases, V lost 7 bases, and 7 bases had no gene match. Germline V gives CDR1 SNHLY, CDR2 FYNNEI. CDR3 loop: CASITTSSNIQYF. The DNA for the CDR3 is TGTGCCAGCATTACGACTAGCTCGAACATTCAGTACTTC.

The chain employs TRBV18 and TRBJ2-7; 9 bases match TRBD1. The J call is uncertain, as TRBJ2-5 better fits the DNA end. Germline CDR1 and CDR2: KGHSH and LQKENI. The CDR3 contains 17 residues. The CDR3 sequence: CASSSSSARDRVGTQYF. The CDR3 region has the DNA TGTGCCAGCTCATCCTCCAGTGCCCGGGACAGGGTCGGGACCCAGTACTTC.

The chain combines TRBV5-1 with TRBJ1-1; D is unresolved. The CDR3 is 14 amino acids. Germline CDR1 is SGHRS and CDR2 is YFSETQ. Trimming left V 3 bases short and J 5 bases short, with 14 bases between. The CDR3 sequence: CASSSLGSVTEAFF. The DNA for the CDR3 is TGCGCCAGCAGCTCGCTCGGGAGTGTAACTGAAGCTTTCTTT.

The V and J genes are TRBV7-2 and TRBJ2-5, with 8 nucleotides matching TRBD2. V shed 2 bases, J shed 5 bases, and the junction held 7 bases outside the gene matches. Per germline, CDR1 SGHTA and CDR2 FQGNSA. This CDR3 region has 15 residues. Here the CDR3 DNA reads TGTGCCAGCAGCTTACAGTCGGGGGGGTATGAGACCCAGTACTTC. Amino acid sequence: CASSLQSGGYETQYF.

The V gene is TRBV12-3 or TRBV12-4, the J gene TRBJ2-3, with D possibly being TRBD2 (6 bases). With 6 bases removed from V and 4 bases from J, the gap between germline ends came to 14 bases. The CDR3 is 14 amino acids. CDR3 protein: CASSGRGSPDTQYF. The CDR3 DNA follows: TGTGCCAGCAGCGGGAGAGGGTCCCCAGATACGCAGTATTTT.

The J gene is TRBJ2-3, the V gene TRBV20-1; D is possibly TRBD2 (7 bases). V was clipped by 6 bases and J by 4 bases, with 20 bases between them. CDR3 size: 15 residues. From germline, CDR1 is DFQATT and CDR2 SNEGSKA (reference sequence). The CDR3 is CSATSWGGAADTQYF. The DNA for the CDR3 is TGCAGTGCCACGAGTTGGGGGGGGGCGGCAGATACGCAGTATTTT.

The CDR3 DNA reads as TGTGCCACCAGTGACTCCGGGACAGGGGATATCCAGTACTTC. Encoded protein: CATSDSGTGDIQYF. This chain uses TRBV24-1 with TRBJ2-5; TRBD1 matches 10 bases. The CDR3 runs 14 residues. Trimming at V came to 4 bases and at J to 10 bases, leaving 8 bases not matched to a gene. The germline V gene has CDR1 KGHDR and CDR2 SFDVKD.

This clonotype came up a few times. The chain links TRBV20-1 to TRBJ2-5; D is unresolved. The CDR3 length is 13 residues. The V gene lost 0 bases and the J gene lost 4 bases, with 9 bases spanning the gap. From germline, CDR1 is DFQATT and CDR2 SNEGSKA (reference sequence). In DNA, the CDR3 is TGCAGTGCTAGAGACGCGTCGGGAGAGACCCAGTACTTC. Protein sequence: CSARDASGETQYF.

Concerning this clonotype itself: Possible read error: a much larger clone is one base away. The CDR3 loop is CVSSLAGNEQYF. CDR3 nucleotide sequence: TGTGTCAGCAGCTTAGCAGGGAACGAGCAGTACTTC. The chain is built from TRBV7-9 and TRBJ2-7, with a possible D match to TRBD1 (5 bases). CDR3 length: 12 residues. From germline, CDR1 is SEHNR and CDR2 FQNEAQ (reference sequence). Looking up the rest from reference TRBV7-9 and TRBJ2-7 gives the full variable domain: DTGVSQNPRHKITKRGQNVTFRCDPISEHNRLYWYRQTLGQGPEFLTYFQNEAQLEKSRLLSDRFSAERPKGSFSTLEIQRTEQGDSAMYLCVSSLAGNEQYFGPGTRLTVT.

The CDR3 coding sequence is TGTGCCAGCACTCGGACAAACATGAACACTGAAGCTTTCTTT. Translating gives CASTRTNMNTEAFF. This chain links TRBV5-6 with TRBJ1-1; D perhaps matches TRBD1 (5 bases). From germline, CDR1 is SGHDT and CDR2 YYEEEE. CDR3 length equals 14 residues. Between the trimmed V and J ends, which lost 6 bases and 0 bases, there was a span of 12 bases.

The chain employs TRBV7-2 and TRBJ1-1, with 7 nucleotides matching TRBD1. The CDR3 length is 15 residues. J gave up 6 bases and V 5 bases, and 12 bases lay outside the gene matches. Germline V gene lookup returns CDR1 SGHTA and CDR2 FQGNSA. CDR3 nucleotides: TGTGCCAGCAGCGCCCGGGACAGTTCGTTCGCTGAAGCTTTCTTT. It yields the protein CASSARDSSFAEAFF.

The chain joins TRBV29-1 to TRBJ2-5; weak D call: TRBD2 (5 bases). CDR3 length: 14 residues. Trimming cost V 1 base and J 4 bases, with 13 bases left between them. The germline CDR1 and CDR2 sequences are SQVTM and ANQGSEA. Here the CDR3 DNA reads TGCAGCGTTGAAGGAGCGGAGGAAGGAGAGACCCAGTACTTC. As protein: CSVEGAEEGETQYF.

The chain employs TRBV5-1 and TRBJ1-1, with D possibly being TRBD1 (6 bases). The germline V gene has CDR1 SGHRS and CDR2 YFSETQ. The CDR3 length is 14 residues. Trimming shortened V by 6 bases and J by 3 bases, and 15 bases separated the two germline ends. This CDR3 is CASTYSGADTEAFF. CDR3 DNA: TGCGCCAGCACGTACTCAGGGGCTGACACTGAAGCTTTCTTT.

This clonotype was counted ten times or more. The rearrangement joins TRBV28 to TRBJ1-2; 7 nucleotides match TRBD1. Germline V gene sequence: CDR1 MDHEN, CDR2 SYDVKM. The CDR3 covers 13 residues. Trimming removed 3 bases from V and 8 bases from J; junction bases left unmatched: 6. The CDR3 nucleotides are TGTGCCAGCAGTTTTGAGACAGGGTACGGCTACACCTTC. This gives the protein CASSFETGYGYTF.

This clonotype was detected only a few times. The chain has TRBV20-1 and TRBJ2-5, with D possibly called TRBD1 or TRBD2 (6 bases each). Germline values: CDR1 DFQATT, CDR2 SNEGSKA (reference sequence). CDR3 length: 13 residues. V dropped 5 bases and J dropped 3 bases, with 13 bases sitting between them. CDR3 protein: CSADGGGEETQYF. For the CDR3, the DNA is TGCAGTGCTGATGGGGGCGGGGAAGAGACCCAGTACTTC.

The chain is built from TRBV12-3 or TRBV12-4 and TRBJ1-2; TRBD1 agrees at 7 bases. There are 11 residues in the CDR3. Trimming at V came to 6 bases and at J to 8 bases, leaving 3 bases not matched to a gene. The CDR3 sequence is CASRRTGGYTF. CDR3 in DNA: TGTGCCAGCAGGAGGACAGGCGGCTACACCTTC.

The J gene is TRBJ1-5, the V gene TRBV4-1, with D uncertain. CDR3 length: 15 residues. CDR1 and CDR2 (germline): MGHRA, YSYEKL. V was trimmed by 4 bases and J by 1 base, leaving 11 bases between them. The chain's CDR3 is CASSLIDESNQPQHF. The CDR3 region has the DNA TGCGCCAGCAGCCTTATTGATGAGAGCAATCAGCCCCAGCATTTT.

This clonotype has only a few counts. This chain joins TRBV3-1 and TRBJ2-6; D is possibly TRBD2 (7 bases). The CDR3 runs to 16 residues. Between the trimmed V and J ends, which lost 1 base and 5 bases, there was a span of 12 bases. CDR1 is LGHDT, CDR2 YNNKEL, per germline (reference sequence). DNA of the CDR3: TGTGCCAGCAGCCAAGTGGGAGGGGGTAGGGCCAACGTCCTGACTTTC. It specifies CASSQVGGGRANVLTF. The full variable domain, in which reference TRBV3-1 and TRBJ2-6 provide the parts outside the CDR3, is DTAVSQTPKYLVTQMGNDKSIKCEQNLGHDTMYWYKQDSKKFLKIMFSYNNKELIINETVPNRFSPKSPDKAHLNLHINSLELGDSAVYFCASSQVGGGRANVLTFGAGSRLTVL.

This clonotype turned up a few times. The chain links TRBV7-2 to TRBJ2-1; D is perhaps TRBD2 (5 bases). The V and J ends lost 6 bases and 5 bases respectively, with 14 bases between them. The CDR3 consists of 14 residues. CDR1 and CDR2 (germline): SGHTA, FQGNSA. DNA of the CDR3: TGTGCCAGCAGTCCCGTTCGGGGTCACAATGAGCAGTTCTTC. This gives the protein CASSPVRGHNEQFF.

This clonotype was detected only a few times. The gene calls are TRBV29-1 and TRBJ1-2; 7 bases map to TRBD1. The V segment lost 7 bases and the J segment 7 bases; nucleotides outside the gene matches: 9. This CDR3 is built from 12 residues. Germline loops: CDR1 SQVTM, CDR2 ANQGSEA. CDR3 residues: CSARQGGGGYTF. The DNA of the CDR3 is TGCAGCGCCCGACAGGGAGGTGGTGGCTACACCTTC.

The CDR3 DNA follows: TGTGCCAGCTCCTCGCGGGGGGCCCCAAGTGAGCAGTTCTTC. This codes for CASSSRGAPSEQFF. The chain carries TRBV6-5 and TRBJ2-1; 8 positions agree with TRBD2. Germline V lookup: CDR1 MNHEY, CDR2 SVGAGI. The CDR3 extends over 14 amino acids. The trim removed 8 bases at V and 9 bases at J, leaving 12 bases unmatched.

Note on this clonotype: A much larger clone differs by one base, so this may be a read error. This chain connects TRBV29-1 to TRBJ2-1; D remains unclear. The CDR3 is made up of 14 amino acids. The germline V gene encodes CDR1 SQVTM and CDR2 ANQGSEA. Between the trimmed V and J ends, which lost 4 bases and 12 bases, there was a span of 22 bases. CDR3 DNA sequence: TGCAGCGTTGGAGGTCGAGCAAACGACATGGGGCAGTTCTTC. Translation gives CSVGGRANDMGQFF.

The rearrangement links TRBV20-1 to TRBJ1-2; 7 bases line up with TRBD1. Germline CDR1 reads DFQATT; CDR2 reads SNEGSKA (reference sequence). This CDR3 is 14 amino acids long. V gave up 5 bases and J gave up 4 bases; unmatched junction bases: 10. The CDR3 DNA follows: TGCAGTGCTCAAGGGACAGAAGGGGTCTATGGCTACACCTTC. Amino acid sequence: CSAQGTEGVYGYTF.

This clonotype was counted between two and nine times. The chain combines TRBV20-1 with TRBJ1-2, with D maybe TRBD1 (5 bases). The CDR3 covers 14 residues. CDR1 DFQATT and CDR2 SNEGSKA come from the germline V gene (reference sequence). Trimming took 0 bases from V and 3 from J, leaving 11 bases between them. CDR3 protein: CSAREGGGDYGYTF. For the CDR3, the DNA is TGCAGTGCTAGAGAGGGGGGAGGGGACTATGGCTACACCTTC.

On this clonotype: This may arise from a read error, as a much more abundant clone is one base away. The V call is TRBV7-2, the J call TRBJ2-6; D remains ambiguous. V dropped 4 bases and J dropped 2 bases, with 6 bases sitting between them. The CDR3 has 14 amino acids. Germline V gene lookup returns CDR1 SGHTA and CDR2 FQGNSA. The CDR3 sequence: CASSCTAGANVLTF. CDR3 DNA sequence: TGTGCCAGCAGCTGCACTGCTGGGGCCAACGTCCTGACTTTC.